These 3 T cell receptor beta chains came from one sample sequenced in a study of cytomegalovirus exposure and HLA in healthy donors. PCR involved 60 Vbeta and 13 Jbeta primers. Profiled with immunoSEQ multiplex PCR; TCRdb holds only in-frame clones, not every one. Of roughly 110,000 clones listed, approximately 74% are singletons. Sequenced input: PBMCs. The receptors derive from a woman between 40 and 50 years old in good health and CMV-seropositive.

The CDR3 sequence: CASSLGLRGAGEKLFF. For the CDR3, the DNA is TGCGCCAGCAGCTTGGGCTTGCGGGGGGCTGGTGAAAAACTGTTTTTT. The chain recombines TRBV5-1 with TRBJ1-4; tentatively, D is TRBD1 (6 bases). Per the germline V gene, CDR1 is SGHRS and CDR2 is YFSETQ. V was cut by 0 bases and J by 7 bases, with 16 bases left in between. The CDR3 has 16 residues.

The genes are TRBV4-1 and TRBJ2-4; TRBD2 aligns across 15 bases. Germline loops: CDR1 MGHRA, CDR2 YSYEKL. The CDR3 extends over 18 amino acids. After removal of 4 bases from V and 1 base from J, the junction contained 5 bases not matched to a gene. The CDR3: CASSLGLAGGTAKNIQYF. CDR3 bases: TGCGCCAGCAGCCTTGGACTAGCGGGGGGGACGGCCAAAAACATTCAGTACTTC.

The chain combines TRBV5-1 with TRBJ2-1; TRBD2 agrees at 8 bases. CDR1 and CDR2 (germline): SGHRS, YFSETQ. There are 14 residues in the CDR3. The junction had 7 bases not matched to a gene; V was cut back by 2 bases and J by 9 bases. The CDR3, as DNA: TGCGCCAGCAGCTTCGGCGGGACTAGATCTGAGCAGTTCTTC. Its protein product is CASSFGGTRSEQFF. Using reference TRBV5-1 and TRBJ2-1 for the parts outside the CDR3, the full variable domain is KAGVTQTPRYLIKTRGQQVTLSCSPISGHRSVSWYQQTPGQGLQFLFEYFSETQRNKGNFPGRFSGRQFSNSRSEMNVSTLELGDSALYLCASSFGGTRSEQFFGPGTRLTVL.